One sample yielded the 10 T cell receptor beta chains listed below, sequenced in a study of blood T cell repertoires in COVID-19. Repertoires were generated with immunoSEQ multiplex PCR, while TCRdb's copy carries only in-frame clones and drops some. This sample carries over 45,000 clones, roughly 90% of them seen once, and the ten largest clones take 28%. The sample was peripheral blood. The receptors were gathered from an elderly woman with acute or convalescent COVID-19.

This clone was recorded a few times. V usage is TRBV5-1 and J usage is TRBJ1-4; a possible D gene is TRBD1 (5 bases). V was trimmed by 4 bases and J by 7 bases, leaving 20 bases between them. Germline assignment: CDR1 SGHRS and CDR2 YFSETQ. The CDR3 has 16 residues. The CDR3: CASSPGSSGDGEKLFF. In nucleotides, the CDR3 is TGCGCCAGCAGCCCTGGGAGCTCGGGGGATGGTGAAAAACTGTTTTTT. The full variable domain, with the rest looked up from reference TRBV5-1 and TRBJ1-4, is KAGVTQTPRYLIKTRGQQVTLSCSPISGHRSVSWYQQTPGQGLQFLFEYFSETQRNKGNFPGRFSGRQFSNSRSEMNVSTLELGDSALYLCASSPGSSGDGEKLFFGSGTQLSVL.

V gene TRBV19 combines with J gene TRBJ1-1, with D tentatively TRBD1 (5 bases). V dropped 3 bases and J dropped 4 bases, with 9 bases sitting between them. The CDR3 is 13 amino acids. Germline V CDR1 and CDR2: LNHDA, SQIVND (reference sequence). DNA for the CDR3: TGTGCCAGTAGTATGGTAGGGGTCACTGAAGCTTTCTTT. Translated: CASSMVGVTEAFF.

This CDR3 is CASSLVQGAGELFF. In nucleotides, the CDR3 is TGCGCCAGCAGCTTGGTACAGGGGGCCGGGGAGCTGTTTTTT. V usage is TRBV5-1 and J usage is TRBJ2-2, with 8 bases fitting TRBD1. The germline CDR1 and CDR2 sequences are SGHRS and YFSETQ. This CDR3 spans 14 amino acids. J was trimmed by 6 bases and V by 0 bases; bases with no gene match: 1.

This clone was seen a handful of times. This sequence joins TRBV5-8 and TRBJ1-5, with 8 bases that match TRBD1. J was trimmed by 2 bases and V by 4 bases; bases with no gene match: 5. Per the germline V gene, CDR1 is SGHTS and CDR2 is YDEGEE. The CDR3 loop spans 15 amino acids. The CDR3 DNA reads as TGTGCCAGCAGCAAAACGGGACAGGGCAATCAGCCCCAGCATTTT. Its translation: CASSKTGQGNQPQHF.

This clone was seen a few times. This chain connects TRBV18 to TRBJ1-3, with TRBD1 matching 7 bases. The germline gives CDR1 KGHSH, CDR2 LQKENI. J lost 0 bases, V lost 4 bases, and 6 bases had no gene match. This CDR3 comprises 16 residues. The CDR3 here is CASSHPGQNSGNTIYF. CDR3 nucleotides: TGTGCCAGCTCACATCCGGGACAGAACTCTGGAAACACCATATATTTT.

This clone was counted once. The genes are TRBV7-2 and TRBJ1-2, with D tentatively TRBD1 (5 bases). Per the germline V gene, CDR1 is SGHTA and CDR2 is FQGNSA. V was cut by 8 bases and J by 8 bases, with 21 bases left in between. This CDR3 comprises 14 residues. The CDR3 loop reads CASQWKGPDGGYTF. CDR3 in DNA: TGTGCCAGCCAATGGAAGGGGCCCGACGGAGGCTACACCTTC.

The chain has TRBV11-2 and TRBJ2-1, with D possibly being TRBD2 (7 bases). The V gene lost 4 bases and the J gene lost 8 bases, with 21 bases spanning the gap. Looked up from germline, CDR1 is SGHAT and CDR2 is FQNNGV. This CDR3 is 16 amino acids long. CDR3 sequence (DNA): TGTGCCAGCAGCTCCCCTGGGGGGGGCCTGGGGGATGAGCAGTTCTTC. Translated, it gives CASSSPGGGLGDEQFF.

This chain uses TRBV20-1 with TRBJ1-2; D not resolved. Per germline, CDR1 DFQATT and CDR2 SNEGSKA (reference sequence). V lost 4 bases and J lost 7, with 10 bases in between. This CDR3 is built from 11 residues. CDR3 nucleotide sequence: TGCAGTGCTAACCATATCGGTGGCTACACCTTC. Residues: CSANHIGGYTF.

This sequence joins TRBV19 and TRBJ1-6; D remains ambiguous. The CDR3 has 15 amino acids. From germline, CDR1 is LNHDA and CDR2 SQIVND (reference sequence). V shed 5 bases and J shed 7 bases, with 15 bases lying between them. As DNA, the CDR3 is TGTGCCAGTAGTTACCAAGGGAGGTACAATTCACCCCTCCACTTT. It specifies CASSYQGRYNSPLHF. The variable domain in full, with the rest retrieved from reference TRBV19 and TRBJ1-6, is DGGITQSPKYLFRKEGQNVTLSCEQNLNHDAMYWYRQDPGQGLRLIYYSQIVNDFQKGDIAEGYSVSREKKESFPLTVTSAQKNPTAFYLCASSYQGRYNSPLHFGNGTRLTVT.

V gene TRBV3-1 (or the pseudogene TRBV3-2) combines with J gene TRBJ1-1; the D gene is possibly TRBD1 (6 bases). This CDR3 spans 16 amino acids. The V gene lost 2 bases and the J gene lost 0 bases, with 13 bases spanning the gap. Germline V CDR1 and CDR2: LGHDT, YNNKEL (reference sequence). CDR3 sequence reads: CASSQWRGGMNTEAFF. In DNA form, the CDR3 reads TGTGCCAGCAGCCAATGGCGGGGGGGCATGAACACTGAAGCTTTCTTT.